The 27 T cell receptor beta chains below were found in one sample sequenced in a study of identical twins. Using its own MiXCR run on the 5' RACE reads, TCRdb lists one record per CDR3 protein. The table includes around 690,000 distinct CDR3 sequences, 21% detected once. This same sample was also part of a study on T cells expressing NK-cell markers.

The sequenced sample was PBMCs. The receptors derive from a woman aged 18-29 years in good health.

The chain carries TRBV12-3 or TRBV12-4 and TRBJ2-2; D unclear. V was trimmed by 2 bases and J by 4 bases, leaving 11 bases between them. The CDR3 is made up of 15 amino acids. CDR3 in DNA: TGTGCCAGCAGTTTATTACAGCTTAGCACCGGGGAGCTGTTTTTT. Amino acids: CASSLLQLSTGELFF.

The sample holds a few counts of this clonotype. The V call is TRBV10-3, the J call TRBJ1-1, with D possibly TRBD1 on 5 matching bases. The CDR3 spans 14 residues. Germline loops: CDR1 ENHRY, CDR2 SYGVKD. Deletions cut 1 base from V and 10 bases from J, with 16 bases between. The DNA for the CDR3 is TGTGCCATCAGTGAGTATAGAGGGGTCGCGAGAGCTTTCTTT. As protein: CAISEYRGVARAFF.

This clonotype was counted only a few times. The chain has TRBV7-2 and TRBJ2-1, with D maybe TRBD1 (5 bases). V gave up 4 bases and J gave up 6 bases, with 13 bases separating them. Per germline, CDR1 SGHTA and CDR2 FQGNSA. The CDR3 spans 14 residues. The CDR3 sequence: CASSSGPGPNEQFF. The CDR3 DNA reads as TGTGCCAGCAGCTCAGGGCCTGGCCCCAATGAGCAGTTCTTC.

This chain connects TRBV29-1 to TRBJ2-5; TRBD1 is a possible D gene (5 bases). The length of the CDR3 is 13 residues. Germline V gene lookup returns CDR1 SQVTM and CDR2 ANQGSEA. This CDR3 reads CSHLQEWGETQYF. The CDR3 nucleotides are TGCAGTCACCTCCAGGAATGGGGCGAGACCCAGTACTTC.

This clonotype appeared a few times. This rearrangement joins TRBV12-3 or TRBV12-4 to TRBJ2-7; 7 bases are shared with TRBD1. This CDR3 comprises 14 residues. With 6 bases clipped from V and 5 bases from J, the junction kept 10 bases outside the gene matches. The CDR3: CASRVTGIGNEQYF. In DNA form, the CDR3 reads TGTGCCAGCAGGGTGACAGGGATCGGCAACGAGCAGTACTTC.

This clonotype was found a few times. The rearrangement links TRBV12-3 or TRBV12-4 to TRBJ2-3; 8 nucleotides align to TRBD2. CDR3 length: 16 amino acids. The junction had 11 bases not matched to a gene; V was cut back by 6 bases and J by 3 bases. The CDR3: CASSEKPGLVTDTQYF. CDR3 nucleotides: TGTGCCAGCAGCGAAAAGCCGGGACTAGTGACAGATACGCAGTATTTT.

This clonotype has just a few counts. This chain links TRBV7-2 with TRBJ2-1; either TRBD1 or TRBD2 may supply D (5 bases each). The V gene's germline CDR1 is SGHTA and CDR2 FQGNSA. V was clipped by 6 bases and J by 6 bases, with 12 bases between them. The CDR3 length is 13 residues. The CDR3: CASRPEGLNEQFF. The CDR3 nucleotides read TGTGCCAGCAGGCCAGAGGGGCTCAATGAGCAGTTCTTC.

This clonotype has ten or more counts. The chain carries TRBV20-1 and TRBJ1-4, with unresolved D. Germline values: CDR1 DFQATT, CDR2 SNEGSKA (reference sequence). V lost 0 bases and J lost 0, with 5 bases in between. The CDR3 loop spans 14 amino acids. The CDR3 here is CSAREVTTNEKLFF. In nucleotides, the CDR3 is TGCAGTGCTAGAGAGGTGACAACTAATGAAAAACTGTTTTTT.

This clonotype was observed a few times. The CDR3 DNA reads as TGTGCCAGCAGTTACTCGGTCTATCTGGGAACACCCCTCCACTTT. It is translated as CASSYSVYLGTPLHF. J is TRBJ1-6 and V is TRBV6-2 or TRBV6-3; no clear D. The CDR3 is 15 residues long. The germline V and J ends were trimmed by 0 bases and 11 bases, with 14 bases remaining between them. The germline CDR1 and CDR2 sequences are MNHEY and SVGEGT.

The chain joins TRBV12-3 or TRBV12-4 to TRBJ1-1, with 9 bases matching TRBD1. The CDR3 extends over 15 amino acids. The ends lost 5 bases at V and 4 bases at J; junction bases unmatched: 8. In DNA form, the CDR3 reads TGTGCCAGCAGTGATACAGGGGGCTCGGGCACTGAAGCTTTCTTT. This translates into CASSDTGGSGTEAFF.

J is TRBJ2-7 and V is TRBV10-3, with D perhaps TRBD2 (5 bases). Germline V CDR1 and CDR2: ENHRY, SYGVKD. The V end lost 3 bases, the J end lost 6 bases, and 21 bases lay between the germline ends. The CDR3 consists of 16 residues. This CDR3 is CAISDSGLGLTAEQYF. The CDR3 nucleotides are TGTGCCATCAGTGACTCAGGACTTGGTTTGACCGCCGAGCAGTACTTC.

V and J are TRBV20-1 and TRBJ2-7; 7 nucleotides match TRBD2. This CDR3 has 15 amino acids. Germline V lookup: CDR1 DFQATT, CDR2 SNEGSKA (reference sequence). J gave up 3 bases and V 0 bases, and 8 bases lay outside the gene matches. The CDR3 protein is CSARDRLAGDYEQYF. The CDR3 DNA reads as TGCAGTGCTAGAGATCGGTTAGCGGGTGACTACGAGCAGTACTTC.

The genes are TRBV29-1 and TRBJ1-1; TRBD1 aligns across 9 bases. The CDR3 length is 14 residues. Losses at the gene ends were 0 bases for V and 3 bases for J; bases not matched to a gene: 2. Germline V CDR1 and CDR2: SQVTM, ANQGSEA. CDR3 nucleotides: TGCAGCGTTGAAGATCGACAGGGGGACACTGAAGCTTTCTTT. This translates into CSVEDRQGDTEAFF.

The chain employs TRBV5-1 and TRBJ1-1; 8 bases are shared with TRBD1. Germline V gene lookup returns CDR1 SGHRS and CDR2 YFSETQ. V trimming: 4 bases; J trimming: 10 bases; junction bases outside the gene matches: 15. The CDR3 contains 15 residues. The CDR3 here is CASSPRTGKDVGAFF. In DNA, the CDR3 is TGCGCCAGCAGCCCTCGGACAGGGAAGGACGTGGGAGCTTTCTTT.

This clonotype was seen many times. V usage is TRBV6-5 and J usage is TRBJ1-1; D not resolved. The CDR3 is 15 residues long. V was clipped by 4 bases and J by 0 bases, with 12 bases between them. Germline V CDR1 and CDR2: MNHEY, SVGAGI. The CDR3 loop is CASSSNLGLNTEAFF. For the CDR3, the DNA is TGTGCCAGCAGTTCCAACCTAGGACTGAACACTGAAGCTTTCTTT.

This clonotype was detected a few times. This sequence joins TRBV7-9 and TRBJ2-7; no clear D gene. CDR3 length equals 12 residues. CDR1 and CDR2 (germline): SEHNR, FQNEAQ (reference sequence). V lost 0 bases to trimming and J lost 7 bases, with 7 bases between them. CDR3 loop: CASSLAFAEQYF. CDR3 in DNA: TGTGCCAGCAGCTTAGCGTTTGCAGAGCAGTACTTC.

The V and J genes are TRBV20-1 and TRBJ1-4; D might be TRBD1 (6 bases). Germline CDR1 DFQATT, CDR2 SNEGSKA (reference sequence). The CDR3 contains 14 residues. Trimming cost V 6 bases and J 1 base, with 12 bases left between them. CDR3 bases: TGCAGTGCCACAGAGGGGGGAACTAATGAAAAACTGTTTTTT. This encodes CSATEGGTNEKLFF.

The chain recombines TRBV20-1 with TRBJ2-4; no definite D call. CDR1 is DFQATT and CDR2 is SNEGSKA in the germline V gene (reference sequence). The CDR3 is made up of 14 amino acids. V lost 5 bases to trimming and J lost 5 bases, with 16 bases between them. CDR3 sequence reads: CSAFVGRQQNIQYF. The CDR3 nucleotides read TGCAGTGCTTTCGTTGGGCGACAACAAAACATTCAGTACTTC.

The chain is built from TRBV2 and TRBJ2-6, with D hard to call. The CDR3 loop spans 15 amino acids. V was trimmed by 5 bases and J by 0 bases, leaving 8 bases between them. CDR1 and CDR2 (germline): SNHLY, FYNNEI. CDR3 in DNA: TGTGCCAGCAGTTTCCTCCACTCTGGGGCCAACGTCCTGACTTTC. Amino acid sequence: CASSFLHSGANVLTF.

This clonotype came up many times. The chain links TRBV5-1 to TRBJ2-1, with 11 bases matching TRBD2. V dropped 4 bases and J dropped 8; count of bases not matched to a gene: 5. Germline V gene lookup returns CDR1 SGHRS and CDR2 YFSETQ. The CDR3 is 14 residues long. CDR3 sequence: CASSTGLAGYEQFF. As DNA, the CDR3 is TGCGCCAGCAGCACCGGACTAGCGGGTTATGAGCAGTTCTTC.

The chain carries TRBV6-1 and TRBJ2-2; unclear D gene. Trimming removed 6 bases at V and 7 bases at J, with 12 bases between. Germline CDR1 reads MNHNS; CDR2 reads SASEGT. The CDR3 has 13 residues. The chain's CDR3 is CASSLGYHGELFF. The CDR3, as DNA: TGTGCCAGCAGCCTGGGGTACCACGGGGAGCTGTTTTTT.

This clonotype has at least ten counts. The chain joins TRBV5-1 to TRBJ2-7; D is unclear. The CDR3 totals 13 residues. Germline V CDR1 and CDR2: SGHRS, YFSETQ. The V end was cut by 1 base, the J end by 2 bases, with 7 bases between. CDR3 DNA sequence: TGCGCCAGCAGCTTGCTGGATACCTACGAGCAGTACTTC. This codes for CASSLLDTYEQYF. Variable domain in full (rest from reference TRBV5-1 and TRBJ2-7): KAGVTQTPRYLIKTRGQQVTLSCSPISGHRSVSWYQQTPGQGLQFLFEYFSETQRNKGNFPGRFSGRQFSNSRSEMNVSTLELGDSALYLCASSLLDTYEQYFGPGTRLTVT.

The CDR3 region is CASLRTGAYNEQFF. CDR3 DNA sequence: TGTGCCTCACTCCGTACAGGTGCCTACAATGAGCAGTTCTTC. The chain recombines TRBV6-2 or TRBV6-3 with TRBJ2-1, with D possibly TRBD1 on 5 matching bases. The V end lost 11 bases, the J end lost 2 bases, and 16 bases lay between the germline ends. This CDR3 is built from 14 residues. Germline V lookup: CDR1 MNHEY, CDR2 SVGEGT.

This chain uses TRBV25-1 with TRBJ2-1; D remains ambiguous. The length of the CDR3 is 13 residues. V was cut by 2 bases and J by 4 bases, with 6 bases left in between. Per the germline V gene, CDR1 is MGHDK and CDR2 is SYGVNS. CDR3 region: CASSERMYNEQFF. As DNA, the CDR3 is TGTGCCAGCAGTGAAAGGATGTACAATGAGCAGTTCTTC.

This clonotype was recorded a few times. The chain employs TRBV3-1 and TRBJ2-1, with D tentatively TRBD1 or TRBD2 (5 bases each). The V and J ends lost 6 bases and 4 bases respectively, with 16 bases between them. The CDR3 runs to 15 residues. The germline gives CDR1 LGHDT, CDR2 YNNKEL (reference sequence). The CDR3 bases are TGTGCCAGCAGTCTGGACTGGGGCTTATACAATGAGCAGTTCTTC. Its translation is CASSLDWGLYNEQFF.

V is TRBV12-3 or TRBV12-4 and J is TRBJ2-6, with TRBD1 matching 9 bases. Unmatched junction bases numbered 10, after V lost 6 bases and J lost 1 base. This CDR3 is 18 amino acids long. The CDR3: CASRGSPGTGSGANVLTF. The CDR3 DNA follows: TGTGCCAGCAGAGGCAGTCCCGGGACAGGGTCTGGGGCCAACGTCCTGACTTTC.

The chain combines TRBV10-3 with TRBJ2-7, with D uncertain. CDR1 is ENHRY and CDR2 is SYGVKD in the germline V gene. Trimming took off 7 bases at V and 9 bases at J, with 10 bases between the two ends. The CDR3 spans 10 residues. CDR3 region: CAITAHGQYF. Here the CDR3 DNA reads TGTGCCATCACCGCACACGGGCAGTACTTC.